This T cell receptor (beta chain) comes out of a study of CD4 T cells in relation to SARS-CoV-2 and coronaviruses. Comment on this clone: The antigen is undetermined.

Before the COVID-19 pandemic, during about 2011-2019, CD4+ T cells were taken from unexposed donors. The cells were cultured for about ten days before CD4+ T cells were isolated. The assay was immunoSEQ multiplex PCR, and TCRdb's table has in-frame clones only and misses some. This table holds roughly 30,000 clones, 74% found once. The sequencing sample was made of CD4+ T cells from PBMCs, cultured in vitro. The receptor was isolated from a human donor in good health.

The CDR3 is CASSLGVAGNEQFF. The DNA for the CDR3 is TGTGCCAGCAGCTTAGGCGTAGCGGGAAATGAGCAGTTCTTC. V is TRBV11-2 and J is TRBJ2-1; TRBD2 matches 8 bases. Germline V gene data show CDR1 as SGHAT and CDR2 as FQNNGV. There are 14 residues in the CDR3. Trimming at V came to 1 base and at J to 7 bases, leaving 3 bases not matched to a gene.